Listed here are 32 T cell receptor beta chains from one sample, sequenced in a study of cytomegalovirus exposure and HLA in healthy donors. The primer mix had 60 Vbeta and 13 Jbeta primers. Here immunoSEQ multiplex PCR was the method, and the copy in TCRdb shows in-frame clones only, minus some. The table shows approximately 160,000 clones, with approximately 80% occurring only once. The specimen sequenced was PBMCs. The receptors were gathered from a middle-aged woman in good health and CMV-seropositive.

Only a few counts were recorded for this clone. This chain links TRBV9 with TRBJ2-7; D is possibly TRBD1 (7 bases). The CDR3 is 14 residues long. Trimming took off 2 bases at V and 1 base at J, with 10 bases between the two ends. Germline V CDR1 and CDR2: SGDLS, YYNGEE. CDR3 amino acids: CASSVQGGSYEQYF. CDR3 bases: TGTGCCAGCAGCGTCCAGGGGGGTTCCTACGAGCAGTACTTC.

The chain combines TRBV6-1 with TRBJ1-3, with 10 bases fitting TRBD1. Germline V gene lookup returns CDR1 MNHNS and CDR2 SASEGT. Losses at the gene ends were 4 bases for V and 4 bases for J; bases not matched to a gene: 7. This CDR3 comprises 16 residues. As DNA, the CDR3 is TGTGCCAGCAGTGGCGACAGGGGGCTGGGGGGAAACACCATATATTTT. The encoded protein is CASSGDRGLGGNTIYF.

This clone was recorded once. V and J are TRBV7-2 and TRBJ2-1; the match to TRBD2 covers 13 bases. V trimming: 4 bases; J trimming: 9 bases; junction bases outside the gene matches: 9. Looked up from germline, CDR1 is SGHTA and CDR2 is FQGNSA. This CDR3 contains 16 residues. The CDR3 here is CASSSGLAGSKGEQFF. CDR3 sequence (DNA): TGTGCCAGCAGCTCGGGACTAGCGGGGTCAAAAGGTGAGCAGTTCTTC.

The V call is TRBV5-4, the J call TRBJ2-1, with 11 bases matching TRBD1. The CDR3 is made up of 16 amino acids. Per germline, CDR1 SGHNT and CDR2 YYREEE (reference sequence). J gave up 1 base and V 0 bases, and 0 bases lay outside the gene matches. The chain's CDR3 is CASSLGDRGSYNEQFF. The CDR3 DNA is TGTGCCAGCAGCTTGGGGGACAGGGGGTCCTACAATGAGCAGTTCTTC.

The chain recombines TRBV18 with TRBJ1-2, with 7 bases that match TRBD1. V was clipped by 5 bases and J by 7 bases; unmatched bases: 13. The CDR3 runs 15 residues. Germline CDR1 KGHSH, CDR2 LQKENI. This CDR3 reads CASSSSDRAAGGYTF. In nucleotides, the CDR3 is TGTGCCAGCTCATCAAGTGACAGGGCTGCGGGTGGCTACACCTTC.

This chain joins TRBV7-2 and TRBJ2-6, with 7 bases fitting TRBD2. This CDR3 is built from 17 residues. Per the germline V gene, CDR1 is SGHTA and CDR2 is FQGNSA. V lost 0 bases and J lost 4; bases outside the gene matches: 6. The CDR3 spells CASSLAGGSEGANVLTF. The CDR3 coding sequence is TGTGCCAGCAGCTTAGCGGGAGGGTCGGAGGGGGCCAACGTCCTGACTTTC.

Only a few counts were recorded for this clone. This sequence joins TRBV19 and TRBJ2-7; TRBD1 agrees at 10 bases. Germline V gives CDR1 LNHDA, CDR2 SQIVND (reference sequence). V shed 5 bases, J shed 0 bases, and the junction held 4 bases outside the gene matches. The CDR3 runs to 15 residues. The CDR3 sequence: CASSPRDRGSYEQYF. DNA for the CDR3: TGTGCCAGTAGTCCCCGGGACAGGGGCTCCTACGAGCAGTACTTC.

The genes are TRBV4-3 and TRBJ2-7; perhaps TRBD1 as D (6 bases). Germline V gene sequence: CDR1 LGHNA, CDR2 YSLEER. V lost 11 bases and J 2 bases, leaving 13 bases between the germline ends. The CDR3 spans 12 residues. The CDR3 sequence is CALTGNPYEQYF. DNA for the CDR3: TGCGCCCTAACAGGGAACCCCTACGAGCAGTACTTC.

This chain connects TRBV7-2 to TRBJ2-5, with 13 bases identical to TRBD2. The J segment lost 2 bases and the V segment lost 3 bases, leaving 0 bases of the junction unmatched. This CDR3 spans 15 amino acids. CDR1 and CDR2 from the germline V gene are SGHTA and FQGNSA. The CDR3 protein is CASSLTSGGQETQYF. CDR3 nucleotides: TGTGCCAGCAGCTTGACTAGCGGGGGGCAAGAGACCCAGTACTTC.

The V call is TRBV30, the J call TRBJ2-5; D unresolved. The last part of the DNA fits TRBJ2-7 better; the J call may be wrong. Germline V gene sequence: CDR1 GTSNPN, CDR2 SVGIG (reference sequence). CDR3 length: 12 amino acids. CDR3 in amino acids: CAWALRPSEQYF. In DNA, the CDR3 is TGTGCCTGGGCCTTGAGACCCAGCGAGCAGTACTTC.

This chain joins TRBV6-6 and TRBJ1-2, with D maybe TRBD1 (6 bases). The CDR3 runs 15 residues. CDR1 and CDR2 (germline): MNHNY, SVGAGI (reference sequence). Deletions cut 2 bases from V and 8 bases from J, with 18 bases between. For the CDR3, the DNA is TGTGCCAGCAGTTACCCCACGCGGGGGGCGGAAGGCTACACCTTC. Translating gives CASSYPTRGAEGYTF.

This CDR3 is CASALGQPSGNTIYF. For the CDR3, the DNA is TGTGCCAGCGCCTTGGGACAGCCCTCTGGAAACACCATATATTTT. The chain carries TRBV19 and TRBJ1-3; 7 bases align to TRBD1. The CDR3 spans 15 residues. Losses at the gene ends were 9 bases for V and 0 bases for J; bases not matched to a gene: 8. Germline-derived CDR1 and CDR2 are LNHDA and SQIVND (reference sequence).

The chain is built from TRBV6-4 and TRBJ1-2; no firm D call. The germline V gene encodes CDR1 MRHNA and CDR2 SNTAGT. Deletions cut 2 bases from V and 13 bases from J, with 17 bases between. The CDR3 sequence is 13 residues long. The CDR3, as DNA: TGTGCCAGCAGTGACACCTGGAGCAGCAAGTTCACCTTC. As protein: CASSDTWSSKFTF.

This clone was counted only a few times. This chain joins TRBV4-2 and TRBJ2-2; 8 nucleotides agree with TRBD2. Trimming removed 1 base from V and 0 bases from J; junction bases left unmatched: 1. Germline V gene data show CDR1 as LGHNA and CDR2 as YNFKEQ. CDR3 size: 16 residues. Written as DNA, the CDR3 is TGTGCCAGCAGCCAAGCAGCGGGGGCGAACACCGGGGAGCTGTTTTTT. Protein product: CASSQAAGANTGELFF.

This chain joins TRBV5-6 and TRBJ1-1; TRBD1 is a possible D gene (5 bases). The CDR3 consists of 14 residues. V was shortened by 4 bases and J by 0 bases, with 10 bases between the two germline ends. Germline assignment: CDR1 SGHDT and CDR2 YYEEEE. CDR3 residues: CASSRKGMNTEAFF. In DNA form, the CDR3 reads TGTGCCAGCAGCCGAAAGGGGATGAACACTGAAGCTTTCTTT.

This sequence joins TRBV10-3 and TRBJ1-4; the D gene is possibly TRBD1 (5 bases). V lost 3 bases and J lost 3, with 11 bases in between. CDR1 and CDR2 from the germline V gene are ENHRY and SYGVKD. The CDR3 spans 15 residues. CDR3 loop: CAISDRGDANEKLFF. CDR3 nucleotide sequence: TGTGCCATCAGTGATCGGGGGGATGCTAATGAAAAACTGTTTTTT.

The genes are TRBV7-9 and TRBJ2-6; D may be TRBD1 (6 bases). There are 15 residues in the CDR3. Between the trimmed V and J ends, which lost 8 bases and 2 bases, there was a span of 13 bases. Germline V gene sequence: CDR1 SEHNR, CDR2 FQNEAQ (reference sequence). The CDR3 sequence: CASGGIPTGANVLTF. In DNA form, the CDR3 reads TGTGCCAGCGGGGGCATTCCCACTGGGGCCAACGTCCTGACTTTC.

The rearrangement joins TRBV18 to TRBJ1-1; 10 nucleotides match TRBD1. V gave up 6 bases and J gave up 6 bases; unmatched junction bases: 10. The CDR3 totals 15 residues. Looked up from germline, CDR1 is KGHSH and CDR2 is LQKENI. The CDR3 nucleotides are TGTGCCAGCTCGCGGGCGGGACAGGGGAGTTCTGAAGCTTTCTTT. As protein: CASSRAGQGSSEAFF. Full variable domain (remainder filled in from reference TRBV18 and TRBJ1-1): NAGVMQNPRHLVRRRGQEARLRCSPMKGHSHVYWYRQLPEEGLKFMVYLQKENIIDESGMPKERFSAEFPKEGPSILRIQQVVRGDSAAYFCASSRAGQGSSEAFFGQGTRLTVV.

This rearrangement joins TRBV5-4 to TRBJ2-3; 7 bases are a match to TRBD1. Losses at the gene ends were 4 bases for V and 3 bases for J; bases not matched to a gene: 5. The CDR3 sequence is 14 residues long. CDR1 SGHNT and CDR2 YYREEE come from the germline V gene (reference sequence). CDR3 sequence (DNA): TGTGCCAGCAGCGTGGGACAGTCGACAGATACGCAGTATTTT. Amino acids: CASSVGQSTDTQYF.

This clone has a handful of counts. The CDR3 loop reads CAWRREVETQYF. The CDR3 DNA sequence: TGTGCCTGGAGGCGGGAAGTAGAGACCCAGTACTTC. The genes are TRBV30 and TRBJ2-5, with TRBD2 as a possible D gene (6 bases). The CDR3 contains 12 residues. The germline gives CDR1 GTSNPN, CDR2 SVGIG (reference sequence). Trimming cost V 3 bases and J 4 bases, with 9 bases left between them.

The chain carries TRBV19 and TRBJ1-5; D remains ambiguous. The germline V and J ends were trimmed by 4 bases and 6 bases, with 16 bases remaining between them. This CDR3 spans 15 amino acids. Per the germline V gene, CDR1 is LNHDA and CDR2 is SQIVND (reference sequence). The chain's CDR3 is CASSTDGIRGQPQHF. The CDR3 nucleotides read TGTGCCAGTAGTACGGACGGGATCAGAGGTCAGCCCCAGCATTTT.

The chain couples TRBV28 to TRBJ1-5, with 9 nucleotides matching TRBD1. This CDR3 contains 17 residues. Germline V gene lookup returns CDR1 MDHEN and CDR2 SYDVKM. Losses at the gene ends were 6 bases for V and 1 base for J; bases not matched to a gene: 10. The CDR3 loop is CASSTARGQGSNQPQHF. DNA of the CDR3: TGTGCCAGCAGCACAGCCCGGGGACAGGGAAGCAATCAGCCCCAGCATTTT.

This clone was seen a few times. The chain links TRBV4-3 to TRBJ2-1; 7 positions match TRBD1. Trimming at V came to 2 bases and at J to 6 bases, leaving 7 bases not matched to a gene. This CDR3 is built from 15 residues. Germline assignment: CDR1 LGHNA and CDR2 YSLEER. CDR3 coding DNA: TGCGCCAGCAGCCAACCTGGACAGGTCTTCAATGAGCAGTTCTTC. The encoded protein is CASSQPGQVFNEQFF.

This chain uses TRBV28 with TRBJ2-1; D gene ambiguous. V was clipped by 3 bases and J by 5 bases, with 11 bases between them. The CDR3 covers 14 residues. The germline V gene has CDR1 MDHEN and CDR2 SYDVKM. CDR3 in amino acids: CASSFPSGNNEQFF. In DNA form, the CDR3 reads TGTGCCAGCAGTTTTCCCTCGGGTAACAATGAGCAGTTCTTC.

The chain carries TRBV7-9 and TRBJ1-2; D possibly corresponds to TRBD1 (5 bases). The CDR3 is 14 residues long. Germline V CDR1 and CDR2: SEHNR, FQNEAQ (reference sequence). The ends were cut back, 0 bases at V and 6 bases at J, with 11 bases in the middle. The CDR3 nucleotides read TGTGCCAGCAGCTTAGCGGGACTCCCAGATGGCTACACCTTC. Residues: CASSLAGLPDGYTF.

The V call is TRBV27, the J call TRBJ2-3; D may be TRBD2 (6 bases). The germline V and J ends were trimmed by 8 bases and 4 bases, with 16 bases remaining between them. Germline V gene lookup returns CDR1 MNHEY and CDR2 SMNVEV (reference sequence). The CDR3 extends over 14 amino acids. The DNA of the CDR3 is TGTGCCAGCCGGGACTGGGCGAGCCCAGATACGCAGTATTTT. It translates to CASRDWASPDTQYF.

The rearrangement joins TRBV18 to TRBJ2-5, with a tentative D call TRBD2 (6 bases). The CDR3 sequence is 15 residues long. The germline gives CDR1 KGHSH, CDR2 LQKENI. V lost 5 bases and J lost 0, with 13 bases in between. As DNA, the CDR3 is TGTGCCAGCTCAACCGGGACTGGGAACCAAGAGACCCAGTACTTC. As protein: CASSTGTGNQETQYF. Together with reference TRBV18 and TRBJ2-5, the CDR3 gives the full variable domain: NAGVMQNPRHLVRRRGQEARLRCSPMKGHSHVYWYRQLPEEGLKFMVYLQKENIIDESGMPKERFSAEFPKEGPSILRIQQVVRGDSAAYFCASSTGTGNQETQYFGPGTRLLVL.

The chain combines TRBV5-5 with TRBJ2-2, with D perhaps TRBD1 (6 bases). This CDR3 is built from 15 residues. Germline V gene data show CDR1 as SGHKS and CDR2 as YYEKEE (reference sequence). Trimming stripped 1 base from V and 3 bases from J, with 10 bases between. Here the CDR3 reads CASSLPQGYTGELFF. The DNA of the CDR3 is TGTGCCAGCAGCTTGCCACAGGGATACACCGGGGAGCTGTTTTTT.

This chain uses TRBV28 with TRBJ2-1; D ambiguous. Germline CDR1 is MDHEN and CDR2 is SYDVKM. The CDR3 contains 11 residues. The V end lost 5 bases, the J end lost 9 bases, and 8 bases lay between the germline ends. The CDR3 DNA is TGTGCCAGCAGTCGGGTTGGTGAGCAGTTCTTC. As protein: CASSRVGEQFF. Supplemented by reference TRBV28 and TRBJ2-1, the full variable domain reads DVKVTQSSRYLVKRTGEKVFLECVQDMDHENMFWYRQDPGLGLRLIYFSYDVKMKEKGDIPEGYSVSREKKERFSLILESASTNQTSMYLCASSRVGEQFFGPGTRLTVL.

The chain is built from TRBV2 and TRBJ2-2; D gene unclear. CDR3 length equals 13 residues. Looked up from germline, CDR1 is SNHLY and CDR2 is FYNNEI. With 4 bases removed from V and 6 bases from J, the gap between germline ends came to 9 bases. The CDR3 loop reads CASSVFSPGELFF. CDR3 nucleotide sequence: TGTGCCAGCAGTGTTTTTAGTCCCGGGGAGCTGTTTTTT.

This clone was seen a few times. This chain connects TRBV19 to TRBJ1-1; TRBD1 is a possible D gene (6 bases). The CDR3 totals 13 residues. Germline V CDR1 and CDR2: LNHDA, SQIVND (reference sequence). Trimming removed 4 bases from V and 11 bases from J, with 17 bases in between. This CDR3 reads CASSTQGPTGAFF. In nucleotides, the CDR3 is TGTGCCAGTAGTACTCAGGGGCCTACAGGGGCTTTCTTT. The full variable domain, in which reference TRBV19 and TRBJ1-1 provide the parts outside the CDR3, is DGGITQSPKYLFRKEGQNVTLSCEQNLNHDAMYWYRQDPGQGLRLIYYSQIVNDFQKGDIAEGYSVSREKKESFPLTVTSAQKNPTAFYLCASSTQGPTGAFFGQGTRLTVV.

This clone was seen once. The chain couples TRBV30 to TRBJ1-2, with a tentative D call TRBD1 (6 bases). This CDR3 has 14 residues. V was pared by 4 bases and J by 5 bases, with 17 bases between. Looked up from germline, CDR1 is GTSNPN and CDR2 is SVGIG (reference sequence). The CDR3 loop is CAWTSAGVWYGYTF. CDR3 nucleotide sequence: TGTGCCTGGACCTCTGCAGGGGTCTGGTATGGCTACACCTTC.